The source of this TCR beta chain is a study of blood T cell repertoires in COVID-19. How the authors handled the data: Estimation of nucleated cell counts was performed using reference gene primer amplification. Clones were read by immunoSEQ multiplex PCR, and TCRdb kept only the in-frame ones, dropping some. That table gives V, J and clone size, and the DNA gave D and trimming. The data show 200,000 to 250,000 clones, roughly 80% seen once. Deletions cut 0 bases from V and 2 bases from J, with 12 bases between. Germline assignment: CDR1 LGHNA and CDR2 YSLEER. This CDR3 comprises 16 residues. The receptor comes from a human donor in a cohort sampled during active COVID-19. This sequence joins TRBV4-3 and TRBJ2-3; tentatively, D is TRBD1 (6 bases). Sequenced material: peripheral blood. The CDR3 DNA sequence: TGCGCCAGCAGCCAAGAGGACAGAACTATCACAGATACGCAGTATTTT. Translation gives CASSQEDRTITDTQYF.